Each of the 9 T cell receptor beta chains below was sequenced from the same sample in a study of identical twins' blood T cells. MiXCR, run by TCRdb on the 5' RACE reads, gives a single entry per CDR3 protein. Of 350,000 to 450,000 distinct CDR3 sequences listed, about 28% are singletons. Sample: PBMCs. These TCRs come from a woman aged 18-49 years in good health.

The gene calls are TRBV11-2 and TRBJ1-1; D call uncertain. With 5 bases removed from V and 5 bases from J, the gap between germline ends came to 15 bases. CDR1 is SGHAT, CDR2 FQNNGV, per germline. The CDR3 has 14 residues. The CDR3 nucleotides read TGTGCCAGCAGCCCTCAAGTGCGGCGAACTGAAGCTTTCTTT. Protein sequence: CASSPQVRRTEAFF.

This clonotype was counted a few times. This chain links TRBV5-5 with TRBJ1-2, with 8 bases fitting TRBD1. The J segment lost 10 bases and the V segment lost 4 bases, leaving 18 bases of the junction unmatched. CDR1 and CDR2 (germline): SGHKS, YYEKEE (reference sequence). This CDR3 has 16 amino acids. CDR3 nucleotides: TGTGCCAGCAGCCAGAAATTTCCAGGACAGGGATACTTCTACACCTTC. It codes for CASSQKFPGQGYFYTF. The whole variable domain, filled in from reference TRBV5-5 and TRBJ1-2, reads DAGVTQSPTHLIKTRGQQVTLRCSPISGHKSVSWYQQVLGQGPQFIFQYYEKEERGRGNFPDRFSARQFPNYSSELNVNALLLGDSALYLCASSQKFPGQGYFYTFGSGTRLTVV.

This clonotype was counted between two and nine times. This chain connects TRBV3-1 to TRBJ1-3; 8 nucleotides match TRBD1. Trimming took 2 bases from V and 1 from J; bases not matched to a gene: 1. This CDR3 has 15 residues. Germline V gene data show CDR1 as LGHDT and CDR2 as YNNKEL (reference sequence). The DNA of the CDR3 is TGTGCCAGCAGCCAAAGACAGGGGTCTGGAAACACCATATATTTT. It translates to CASSQRQGSGNTIYF. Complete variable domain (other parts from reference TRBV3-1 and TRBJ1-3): DTAVSQTPKYLVTQMGNDKSIKCEQNLGHDTMYWYKQDSKKFLKIMFSYNNKELIINETVPNRFSPKSPDKAHLNLHINSLELGDSAVYFCASSQRQGSGNTIYFGEGSWLTVV.

The CDR3 region is CASSQGTRREQYF. DNA for the CDR3: TGTGCCAGCAGCCAAGGGACCAGGCGCGAGCAGTACTTC. V is TRBV14 and J is TRBJ2-7; D uncertain. CDR1 and CDR2 (germline): SGHDN, FVKESK. Trimming stripped 1 base from V and 6 bases from J, with 10 bases between. This CDR3 contains 13 residues. Looking up the rest from reference TRBV14 and TRBJ2-7 gives the full variable domain: EAGVTQFPSHSVIEKGQTVTLRCDPISGHDNLYWYRRVMGKEIKFLLHFVKESKQDESGMPNNRFLAERTGGTYSTLKVQPAELEDSGVYFCASSQGTRREQYFGPGTRLTVT.

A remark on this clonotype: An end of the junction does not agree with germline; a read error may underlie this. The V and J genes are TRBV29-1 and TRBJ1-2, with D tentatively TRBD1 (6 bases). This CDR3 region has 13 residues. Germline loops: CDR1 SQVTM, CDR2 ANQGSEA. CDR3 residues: CSVGEVQGHGHTF. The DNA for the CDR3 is TGCAGCGTTGGCGAGGTGCAGGGACATGGCCACACCTTC.

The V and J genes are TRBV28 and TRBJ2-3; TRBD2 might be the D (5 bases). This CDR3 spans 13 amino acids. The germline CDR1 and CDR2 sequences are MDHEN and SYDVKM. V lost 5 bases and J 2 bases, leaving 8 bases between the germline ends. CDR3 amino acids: CASSRTFTDTQYF. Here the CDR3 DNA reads TGTGCCAGCAGTAGGACTTTCACAGATACGCAGTATTTT. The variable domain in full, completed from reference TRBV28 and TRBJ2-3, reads DVKVTQSSRYLVKRTGEKVFLECVQDMDHENMFWYRQDPGLGLRLIYFSYDVKMKEKGDIPEGYSVSREKKERFSLILESASTNQTSMYLCASSRTFTDTQYFGPGTRLTVL.

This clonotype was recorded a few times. The CDR3 is CASSDTTSYNEQFF. For the CDR3, the DNA is TGTGCCAGCAGTGACACGACTAGCTACAATGAGCAGTTCTTC. V usage is TRBV6-5 and J usage is TRBJ2-1, with a weak D call TRBD2 (6 bases). The CDR3 runs 14 residues. The germline V and J ends were trimmed by 5 bases and 3 bases, with 11 bases remaining between them. Germline CDR1 MNHEY, CDR2 SVGAGI.

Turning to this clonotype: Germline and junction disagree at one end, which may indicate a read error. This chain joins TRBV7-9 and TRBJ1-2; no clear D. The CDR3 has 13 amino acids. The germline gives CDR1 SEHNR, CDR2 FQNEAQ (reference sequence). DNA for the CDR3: TGTGCCAGCAGCTTAGAAGTTATTGAGGGCTGCACCTTC. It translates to CASSLEVIEGCTF. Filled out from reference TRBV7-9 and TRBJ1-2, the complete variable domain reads DTGVSQNPRHKITKRGQNVTFRCDPISEHNRLYWYRQTLGQGPEFLTYFQNEAQLEKSRLLSDRFSAERPKGSFSTLEIQRTEQGDSAMYLCASSLEVIEGCTFGSGTRLTVV.

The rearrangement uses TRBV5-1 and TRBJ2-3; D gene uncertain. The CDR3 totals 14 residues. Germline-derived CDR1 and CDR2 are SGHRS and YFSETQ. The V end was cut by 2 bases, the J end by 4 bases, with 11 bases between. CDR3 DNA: TGCGCCAGCAGCTTTACCGCTAGGTCAGATACGCAGTATTTT. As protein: CASSFTARSDTQYF. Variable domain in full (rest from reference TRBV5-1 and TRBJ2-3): KAGVTQTPRYLIKTRGQQVTLSCSPISGHRSVSWYQQTPGQGLQFLFEYFSETQRNKGNFPGRFSGRQFSNSRSEMNVSTLELGDSALYLCASSFTARSDTQYFGPGTRLTVL.